The 13 T cell receptor beta chains below all came from one sample that was sequenced in a study of cytomegalovirus exposure and HLA in healthy donors. The primer mix had 60 Vbeta and 13 Jbeta primers. Generated by immunoSEQ multiplex PCR, the TCRdb table keeps only in-frame clones and is missing some. The repertoire holds about 150,000 clones, with approximately 81% as singletons. The sample consisted of PBMCs. Every receptor here comes from a boy aged 2 to 10 in good health and CMV-seronegative.

The rearrangement joins TRBV15 to TRBJ2-4; possibly TRBD2 for D (6 bases). This CDR3 contains 16 residues. Germline loops: CDR1 LNHNV, CDR2 YYDKDF (reference sequence). The V end lost 3 bases, the J end lost 2 bases, and 14 bases lay between the germline ends. For the CDR3, the DNA is TGTGCCACCAGCAGTGTGGGCGGGGCGACCAAAAACATTCAGTACTTC. Amino acid sequence: CATSSVGGATKNIQYF.

This chain links TRBV5-5 with TRBJ2-1; D gene ambiguous. The CDR3 is 14 amino acids. Germline-derived CDR1 and CDR2 are SGHKS and YYEKEE (reference sequence). The ends were cut back, 0 bases at V and 1 base at J, with 5 bases in the middle. The DNA for the CDR3 is TGTGCCAGCAGCTTGGTTCAGTCCTACAATGAGCAGTTCTTC. Residues: CASSLVQSYNEQFF.

The chain joins TRBV4-3 to TRBJ2-7; TRBD2 matches at 14 bases. V trimming: 3 bases; J trimming: 5 bases; junction bases outside the gene matches: 12. The germline gives CDR1 LGHNA, CDR2 YSLEER. The CDR3 has 18 residues. CDR3 sequence reads: CASSQRLAGGPKLNEQYF. The CDR3 DNA sequence: TGCGCCAGCAGCCAGAGACTAGCGGGAGGGCCGAAGTTGAACGAGCAGTACTTC.

This chain joins TRBV19 and TRBJ2-4; TRBD1 matches 11 bases. Trimming took 10 bases from V and 10 from J; bases not matched to a gene: 15. The CDR3 covers 15 residues. From germline, CDR1 is LNHDA and CDR2 SQIVND (reference sequence). CDR3 in DNA: TGTGCCACGTCAGAGGGGGGACAGGGGGGCGGGATTCAGTACTTC. Its protein is CATSEGGQGGGIQYF. Drawing the rest from reference TRBV19 and TRBJ2-4, the complete variable domain is DGGITQSPKYLFRKEGQNVTLSCEQNLNHDAMYWYRQDPGQGLRLIYYSQIVNDFQKGDIAEGYSVSREKKESFPLTVTSAQKNPTAFYLCATSEGGQGGGIQYFGAGTRLSVL.

The chain uses TRBV5-6 and TRBJ2-7; D is perhaps TRBD2 (7 bases). Trimming stripped 3 bases from V and 1 base from J, with 17 bases between. The germline V gene has CDR1 SGHDT and CDR2 YYEEEE. This CDR3 spans 16 amino acids. The chain's CDR3 is CASSSLGGAHSYEQYF. In DNA form, the CDR3 reads TGTGCCAGCAGCTCCCTTGGGGGGGCCCATTCCTACGAGCAGTACTTC.

The V gene is TRBV29-1, the J gene TRBJ2-5, with unresolved D. V was clipped by 7 bases and J by 2 bases, with 11 bases between them. Germline V gene data show CDR1 as SQVTM and CDR2 as ANQGSEA. CDR3 length: 12 residues. The CDR3 region is CSAALDQETQYF. The DNA for the CDR3 is TGCAGCGCCGCTCTAGATCAAGAGACCCAGTACTTC. Together with reference TRBV29-1 and TRBJ2-5, the CDR3 gives the full variable domain: SAVISQKPSRDICQRGTSLTIQCQVDSQVTMMFWYRQQPGQSLTLIATANQGSEATYESGFVIDKFPISRPNLTFSTLTVSNMSPEDSSIYLCSAALDQETQYFGPGTRLLVL.

J is TRBJ2-7 and V is TRBV7-2; 10 bases are shared with TRBD2. The CDR3 is 15 residues long. Germline assignment: CDR1 SGHTA and CDR2 FQGNSA. With V trimmed by 6 bases and J by 3 bases, 8 bases remained unmatched. In nucleotides, the CDR3 is TGTGCCAGCAGGAGACTAGCGGGTGGTAGCTACGAGCAGTACTTC. Residues: CASRRLAGGSYEQYF.

The CDR3 is CASSPRGRGSSYEQYF. CDR3 coding DNA: TGTGCCAGCAGCCCTCGCGGCAGGGGAAGCTCCTACGAGCAGTACTTC. The chain couples TRBV11-2 to TRBJ2-7; maybe TRBD1 (6 bases). CDR1 SGHAT and CDR2 FQNNGV come from the germline V gene. The V end was cut by 5 bases, the J end by 0 bases, with 17 bases between. CDR3 length equals 16 residues. The entire variable domain, with the rest obtained from reference TRBV11-2 and TRBJ2-7, is as follows: EAGVAQSPRYKIIEKRQSVAFWCNPISGHATLYWYQQILGQGPKLLIQFQNNGVVDDSQLPKDRFSAERLKGVDSTLKIQPAKLEDSAVYLCASSPRGRGSSYEQYFGPGTRLTVT.

For the CDR3, the DNA is TGTGCTAGTGGTGTCGCAGGGTTTGGCAATCAGCCCCAGCATTTT. Protein: CASGVAGFGNQPQHF. This chain joins TRBV12-5 and TRBJ1-5; a possible D gene is TRBD1 (5 bases). Trimming took off 5 bases at V and 2 bases at J, with 13 bases between the two ends. CDR1 LGHNT and CDR2 FRNRAP come from the germline V gene. The CDR3 length is 15 residues. The variable domain in full, with the rest retrieved from reference TRBV12-5 and TRBJ1-5, is DARVTQTPRHKVTEMGQEVTMRCQPILGHNTVFWYRQTMMQGLELLAYFRNRAPLDDSGMPKDRFSAEMPDATLATLKIQPSEPRDSAVYFCASGVAGFGNQPQHFGDGTRLSIL.

This clone was seen just once. The rearrangement uses TRBV27 and TRBJ2-1; 8 positions agree with TRBD1. Germline CDR1 MNHEY, CDR2 SMNVEV (reference sequence). V lost 6 bases and J lost 4; bases outside the gene matches: 8. The CDR3 covers 15 residues. Here the CDR3 DNA reads TGTGCCAGCAGCGAACGGGACAGGCCATACAATGAGCAGTTCTTC. It encodes CASSERDRPYNEQFF.

This clone was counted a single time. CDR3 DNA sequence: TGTGCCAGCAGTTTATCGGTCAGGCCTTTGGGCTACACCTTC. Translation: CASSLSVRPLGYTF. The gene calls are TRBV27 and TRBJ1-2, with no clear D. The ends were cut back, 0 bases at V and 8 bases at J, with 13 bases in the middle. Per the germline V gene, CDR1 is MNHEY and CDR2 is SMNVEV (reference sequence). This CDR3 contains 14 residues.

J is TRBJ2-7 and V is TRBV5-4; possibly TRBD1 for D (5 bases). The ends were cut back, 2 bases at V and 2 bases at J, with 11 bases in the middle. Germline values: CDR1 SGHNT, CDR2 YYREEE (reference sequence). This CDR3 is built from 14 residues. CDR3 DNA: TGTGCCAGCAGCTTTACAGGCCAGACCTACGAGCAGTACTTC. Translating gives CASSFTGQTYEQYF.

The chain combines TRBV10-3 with TRBJ2-3, with D possibly TRBD1 on 6 matching bases. The CDR3 is 18 residues long. Trimming shortened V by 4 bases and J by 4 bases, and 24 bases separated the two germline ends. CDR1 ENHRY and CDR2 SYGVKD come from the germline V gene. CDR3 residues: CAISGGERRGGVADTQYF. CDR3 sequence (DNA): TGTGCCATCAGTGGCGGAGAGCGCAGGGGCGGAGTCGCAGATACGCAGTATTTT.